Sequencing of this T cell receptor (beta chain) was carried out in a study of CD8 T cells in Susac syndrome. Peripheral blood CD8+ and CD4+ T cells were profiled by TCR beta sequencing. The multiple sclerosis controls comprised treatment-naive patients whose relapsing-remitting disease was stable or active. Negative isolation was used for CD8+ and CD4+ T cells, and FACS enrichment was applied to TEMRA cells. Roughly 0.45 to 1 ug RNA was reverse transcribed with random hexamers. Amplification of TCR beta CDR3 used immunoSEQ multiplex PCR across 54 Vbeta and 13 Jbeta. TCRdb called the immunoSEQ multiplex PCR reads again in MiXCR, with one record for every CDR3 protein. The sample holds about 300,000 distinct CDR3 sequences; roughly 85% are singletons and the top ten take roughly 0.21%. The TCR sequence derives from a human donor with multiple sclerosis. Sequenced sample: CD8+ T cells from PBMCs.

The CDR3 DNA sequence: TGTGCCAGCAGTTCCGGGACACCTAACTATGGCTACACCTTC. Translating gives CASSSGTPNYGYTF. The J gene is TRBJ1-2, the V gene TRBV6-2 or TRBV6-3; the D gene is possibly TRBD1 (6 bases). The CDR3 spans 14 residues. The ends were cut back, 4 bases at V and 0 bases at J, with 9 bases in the middle. The germline V gene has CDR1 MNHEY and CDR2 SVGEGT.